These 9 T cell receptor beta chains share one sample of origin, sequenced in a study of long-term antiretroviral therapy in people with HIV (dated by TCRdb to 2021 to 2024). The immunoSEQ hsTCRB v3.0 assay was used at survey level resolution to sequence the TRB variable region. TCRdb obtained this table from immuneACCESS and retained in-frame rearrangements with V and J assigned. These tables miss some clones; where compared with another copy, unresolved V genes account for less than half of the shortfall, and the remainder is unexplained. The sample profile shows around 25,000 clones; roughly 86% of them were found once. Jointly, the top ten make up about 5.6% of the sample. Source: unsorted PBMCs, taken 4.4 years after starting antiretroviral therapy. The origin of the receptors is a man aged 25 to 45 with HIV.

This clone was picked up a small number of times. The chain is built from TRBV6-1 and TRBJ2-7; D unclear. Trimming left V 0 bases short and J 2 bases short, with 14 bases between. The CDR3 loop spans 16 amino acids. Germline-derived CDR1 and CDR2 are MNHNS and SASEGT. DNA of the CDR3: TGTGCCAGCAGTGAAGCGCGCGGTTCAGGACCCTACGAGCAGTACTTC. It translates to CASSEARGSGPYEQYF.

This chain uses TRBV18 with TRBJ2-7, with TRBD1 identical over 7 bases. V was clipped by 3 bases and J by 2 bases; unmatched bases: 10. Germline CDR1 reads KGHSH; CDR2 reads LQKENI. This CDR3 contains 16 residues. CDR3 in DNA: TGTGCCAGCTCACCCTCCACCGGGACAGACCCCTACGAGCAGTACTTC. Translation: CASSPSTGTDPYEQYF. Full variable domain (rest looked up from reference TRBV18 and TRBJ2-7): NAGVMQNPRHLVRRRGQEARLRCSPMKGHSHVYWYRQLPEEGLKFMVYLQKENIIDESGMPKERFSAEFPKEGPSILRIQQVVRGDSAAYFCASSPSTGTDPYEQYFGPGTRLTVT.

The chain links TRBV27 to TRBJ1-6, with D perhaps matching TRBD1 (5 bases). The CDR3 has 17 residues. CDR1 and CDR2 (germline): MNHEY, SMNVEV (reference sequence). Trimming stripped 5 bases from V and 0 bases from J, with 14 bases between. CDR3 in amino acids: CASSPRDRSSYNSPLHF. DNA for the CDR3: TGTGCCAGCAGTCCCCGGGACCGCAGCTCCTATAATTCACCCCTCCACTTT.

This CDR3 is CASSHVEQYF. The CDR3 DNA sequence: TGTGCCAGCAGTCACGTCGAGCAGTACTTC. V gene TRBV6-5 combines with J gene TRBJ2-7; unclear D gene. V was trimmed by 5 bases and J by 6 bases, leaving 5 bases between them. The germline V gene encodes CDR1 MNHEY and CDR2 SVGAGI. The CDR3 runs 10 residues.

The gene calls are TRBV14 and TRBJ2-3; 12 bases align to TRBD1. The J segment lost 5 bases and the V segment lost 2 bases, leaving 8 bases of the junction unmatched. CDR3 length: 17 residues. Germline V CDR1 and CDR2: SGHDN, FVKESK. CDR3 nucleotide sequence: TGTGCCAGCAGCCAATTGGGACAGGGGGCGCCGGGAGATACGCAGTATTTT. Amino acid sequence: CASSQLGQGAPGDTQYF.

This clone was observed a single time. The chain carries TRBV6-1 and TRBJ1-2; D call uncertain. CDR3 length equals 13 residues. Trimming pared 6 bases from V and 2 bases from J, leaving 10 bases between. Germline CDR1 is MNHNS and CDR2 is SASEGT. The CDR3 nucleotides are TGTGCCAGCAGGGGAGGAGCGAACTATGGCTACACCTTC. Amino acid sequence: CASRGGANYGYTF.

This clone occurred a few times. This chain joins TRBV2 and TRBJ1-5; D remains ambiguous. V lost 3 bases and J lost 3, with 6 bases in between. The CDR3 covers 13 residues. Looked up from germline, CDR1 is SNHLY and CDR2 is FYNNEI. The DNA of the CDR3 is TGTGCCAGCAGTGATGGGCTCAATCAGCCCCAGCATTTT. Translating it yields CASSDGLNQPQHF. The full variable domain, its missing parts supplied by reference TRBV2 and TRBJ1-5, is EPEVTQTPSHQVTQMGQEVILRCVPISNHLYFYWYRQILGQKVEFLVSFYNNEISEKSEIFDDQFSVERPDGSNFTLKIRSTKLEDSAMYFCASSDGLNQPQHFGDGTRLSIL.

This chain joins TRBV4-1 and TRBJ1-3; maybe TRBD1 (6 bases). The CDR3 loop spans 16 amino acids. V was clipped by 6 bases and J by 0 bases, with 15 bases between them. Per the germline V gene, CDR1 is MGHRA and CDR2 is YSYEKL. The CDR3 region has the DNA TGCGCCAGCAGTCCGAGGGGGGAGAGCTCTGGAAACACCATATATTTT. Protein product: CASSPRGESSGNTIYF.

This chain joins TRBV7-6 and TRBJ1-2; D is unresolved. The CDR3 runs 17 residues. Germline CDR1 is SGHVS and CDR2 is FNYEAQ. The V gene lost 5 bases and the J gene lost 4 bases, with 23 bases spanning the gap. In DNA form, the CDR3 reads TGTGCCAGCAGCCCAAGCTCTGGACCTGCCGACTTCTATGGCTACACCTTC. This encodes CASSPSSGPADFYGYTF.